This is a list of T cell receptor beta chains from one sample in a study of radiotherapy plus CTLA-4 blockade in lung cancer. Assay used: immunoSEQ multiplex PCR; TCRdb lists only in-frame clones, some missing. The sample holds around 78,000 clones, 60% to 85% seen once. The material was peripheral blood, obtained from a patient treated with radiotherapy plus ipilimumab. These receptor sequences come from a human donor with non-small cell lung cancer who had a partial response to radiotherapy plus ipilimumab. Some clones in this sample may be carry-over from other donors' samples. Each CDR3 is given with its conserved first and last residue. Fields, in order: clone size, J gene, CDR3 length, V gene, D gene, CDR3 protein, CDR3 DNA. A D gene is named only where the DNA matches it firmly. Not every row has a clone size; where given, it reads once, few, many or a size class.

NA | TRBJ1-6 | 14 | TRBV15 | NA | CATSRDRRNSPLHF | TGTGCCACCAGCAGAGACAGGAGGAATTCACCCCTCCACTTT
NA | TRBJ1-2 | 17 | TRBV2 | TRBD1 | CASSLTRDRVSGYGYTF | TGTGCCAGCAGTTTAACCCGGGACAGGGTGTCGGGCTATGGCTACACCTTC
NA | TRBJ1-1 | 14 | TRBV11-3 | NA | CASSLLGVRTEAFF | TGTGCCAGCAGCTTATTAGGGGTTCGCACTGAAGCTTTCTTT
NA | TRBJ1-3 | 17 | TRBV5-1 | NA | CASSLVPTGISGNTIYF | TGCGCCAGCAGCTTAGTTCCTACAGGAATCTCTGGAAACACCATATATTTT
few | TRBJ2-7 | 15 | TRBV7-9 | NA | CASSSLDTSSYEQYF | TGTGCCAGCAGCTCACTCGACACGTCGTCCTACGAGCAGTACTTC
NA | TRBJ2-3 | 21 | TRBV7-3 | TRBD1 | CASSFSPAPRTGTGSTDTQYF | TGTGCCAGCAGCTTTTCCCCTGCCCCCCGAACCGGGACAGGGAGCACAGATACGCAGTATTTT
NA | TRBJ2-1 | 14 | TRBV12-5 | NA | CASGPSGVGNEQFF | TGTGCTAGTGGTCCCTCAGGGGTCGGGAATGAGCAGTTCTTC
NA | TRBJ2-3 | 15 | TRBV7-3 | NA | CASSREAGLTDTQYF | TGTGCCAGCAGCCGAGAGGCGGGACTCACAGATACGCAGTATTTT
NA | TRBJ2-1 | 15 | TRBV5-4 | TRBD2 | CASSMGTSGRNEQFF | TGTGCCAGCAGCATGGGGACTAGCGGGAGGAATGAGCAGTTCTTC
NA | TRBJ2-5 | 15 | TRBV9 | NA | CASSVGQGRGETQYF | TGTGCCAGCAGCGTAGGACAGGGTCGGGGGGAGACCCAGTACTTC
few | TRBJ2-7 | 13 | TRBV10-1 | TRBD1 | CASSRQGWNEQYF | TGCGCCAGCTCAAGACAGGGGTGGAACGAGCAGTACTTC
NA | TRBJ2-7 | 14 | TRBV6-5 | TRBD1 | CASSNTNRGHEQYF | TGTGCCAGCAGTAATACTAACAGGGGCCACGAGCAGTACTTC
once | TRBJ1-1 | 14 | TRBV6-1 | NA | CASSEFRGSTEAFF | TGTGCCAGCAGTGAATTTAGGGGGAGCACTGAAGCTTTCTTT
NA | TRBJ1-1 | 15 | TRBV28 | TRBD1 | CASLGGPMYRSEAFF | TGTGCCAGCTTAGGGGGCCCGATGTATAGGTCTGAAGCTTTCTTT
few | TRBJ1-5 | 15 | TRBV2 | TRBD1 | CASNPQGSRNQPQHF | TGTGCCAGCAATCCACAGGGGTCCCGCAATCAGCCCCAGCATTTT
NA | TRBJ1-5 | 13 | TRBV5-6 | TRBD1 | CASSRTGDQPQHF | TGTGCCAGCAGCCGGACAGGGGACCAGCCCCAGCATTTT
NA | TRBJ2-7 | 13 | TRBV7-9 | NA | CASSLRNSYEQYF | TGTGCCAGCAGCCTCAGGAACTCCTACGAGCAGTACTTC
NA | TRBJ2-7 | 12 | TRBV11-3 | NA | CASSTGYHEQYF | TGTGCCAGCAGCACAGGGTATCACGAGCAGTACTTC
NA | TRBJ1-2 | 13 | TRBV5-4 | NA | CASSRSSYYGYTF | TGTGCCAGCAGCCGAAGCTCTTACTATGGCTACACCTTC
NA | TRBJ2-7 | 12 | TRBV7-2 | NA | CASSRFGGEQYF | TGTGCCAGCAGCCGCTTCGGGGGCGAGCAGTACTTC
NA | TRBJ1-4 | 14 | TRBV7-2 | NA | CASSPTATNEKLFF | TGTGCCAGCAGCCCGACAGCAACTAATGAAAAACTGTTTTTT
NA | TRBJ1-3 | 15 | TRBV9 | NA | CASSVVPDPGNTIYF | TGTGCCAGCAGCGTAGTTCCAGATCCTGGAAACACCATATATTTT
NA | TRBJ1-2 | 13 | TRBV7-8 | NA | CASSSQGFYGYTF | TGTGCCAGCAGCAGTCAGGGTTTCTATGGCTACACCTTC
once | TRBJ2-2 | 14 | TRBV9 | NA | CASSVVQSTGELFF | TGTGCCAGCAGCGTAGTACAGTCAACCGGGGAGCTGTTTTTT
NA | TRBJ1-6 | 15 | TRBV7-6 | TRBD1 | CASSLVGDSNSPLHF | TGTGCCAGCAGCTTGGTTGGGGACAGTAATTCACCCCTCCACTTT
once | TRBJ2-6 | 17 | TRBV19 | TRBD1 | CASSILGQGSGANVLTF | TGTGCCAGTAGTATCCTGGGACAGGGTTCTGGGGCCAACGTCCTGACTTTC
once | TRBJ2-3 | 14 | TRBV19 | NA | CASSRTPRTDTQYF | TGTGCCAGTAGTCGAACACCTCGCACAGATACGCAGTATTTT
NA | TRBJ1-3 | 15 | TRBV29-1 | TRBD1 | CSAKGQASSGNTIYF | TGCAGCGCCAAAGGACAGGCCAGCTCTGGAAACACCATATATTTT
NA | TRBJ2-3 | 17 | TRBV7-6 | TRBD2 | CASSLAQLAGQVDTQYF | TGTGCCAGCAGCTTAGCGCAGCTAGCGGGTCAGGTGGATACGCAGTATTTT
once | TRBJ1-4 | 15 | TRBV6-6 | NA | CASRSNGASNEKLFF | TGTGCCAGCAGGTCAAACGGAGCCTCTAATGAAAAACTGTTTTTT
NA | TRBJ2-2 | 13 | TRBV19 | NA | CASSDYTTGELFF | TGTGCCTCCTCGGACTATACCACCGGGGAGCTGTTTTTT
few | TRBJ2-4 | 14 | TRBV19 | NA | CASSPLGRENIQYF | TGTGCCAGTAGTCCCTTGGGCAGGGAAAACATTCAGTACTTC
NA | TRBJ1-5 | 15 | TRBV2 | TRBD1 | CASSARQGDIEPQHF | TGTGCCAGCAGTGCCCGACAGGGGGATATTGAGCCCCAGCATTTT
NA | TRBJ1-3 | 16 | TRBV7-9 | TRBD1 | CASSPVDRGFRNTIYF | TGTGCCAGCAGCCCTGTGGACAGGGGGTTCAGAAACACCATATATTTT
NA | TRBJ2-1 | 17 | TRBV5-1 | TRBD2 | CASSLTTGLAGVHEQFF | TGCGCCAGCAGCTTGACGACCGGACTAGCGGGAGTGCATGAGCAGTTCTTC
NA | TRBJ2-1 | 16 | TRBV14 | TRBD2 | CASSHLGGGLYNEQFF | TGTGCCAGCAGCCATCTTGGCGGGGGATTATACAATGAGCAGTTCTTC
NA | TRBJ1-1 | 15 | TRBV9 | NA | CASSVNPQGDTEAFF | TGTGCCAGCAGCGTAAACCCTCAGGGTGATACTGAAGCTTTCTTT
NA | TRBJ2-3 | 15 | TRBV6-5 | TRBD1 | CASSYSLQGADTQYF | TGTGCCAGCAGTTACTCTTTGCAGGGGGCAGATACGCAGTATTTT
NA | TRBJ2-3 | 16 | TRBV7-3 | TRBD2 | CASSLIAGGGTDTQYF | TGTGCCAGCAGCCTAATAGCGGGAGGGGGCACAGATACGCAGTATTTT
NA | TRBJ2-7 | 15 | TRBV28 | TRBD2 | CASSGRLAGVYEQYF | TGTGCCAGCAGTGGGAGACTAGCGGGAGTTTACGAGCAGTACTTC
NA | TRBJ2-7 | 15 | TRBV28 | TRBD1 | CASGRQGALVHEQYF | TGTGCCAGCGGTAGACAGGGGGCACTCGTCCACGAGCAGTACTTC
NA | TRBJ1-1 | 15 | TRBV2 | TRBD1 | CASSESRDRGTEAFF | TGTGCCAGCAGTGAATCGAGGGACAGAGGGACTGAAGCTTTCTTT
NA | TRBJ2-1 | 11 | TRBV2 | NA | CASSGINEQFF | TGTGCCAGCAGTGGTATTAATGAGCAGTTCTTC
NA | TRBJ2-1 | 14 | TRBV28 | NA | CASSLPGDYNEQFF | TGTGCCAGCAGTTTGCCTGGAGACTACAATGAGCAGTTCTTC
few | TRBJ2-1 | 12 | TRBV21-1 | NA | CASSNTSGWQFF | TGTGCCAGCAGCAATACTAGCGGGTGGCAGTTCTTC
few | TRBJ1-1 | 13 | TRBV7-2 | NA | CASSLGARAEAFF | TGTGCCAGCAGCTTAGGGGCGAGGGCTGAAGCTTTCTTT
NA | TRBJ2-2 | 15 | TRBV7-3 | NA | CASSSSTGYTGELFF | TGTGCCAGCAGCTCTTCAACAGGGTACACCGGGGAGCTGTTTTTT
NA | TRBJ1-3 | 14 | TRBV11-3 | NA | CASSLWGPGNTIYF | TGTGCCAGCAGCTTATGGGGCCCTGGAAACACCATATATTTT
NA | TRBJ1-1 | 12 | TRBV28 | TRBD1 | CASSWTGGVAFF | TGTGCCAGCAGCTGGACAGGGGGGGTAGCTTTCTTT
NA | TRBJ2-5 | 12 | TRBV2 | NA | CASSVLQPPQYF | TGTGCCAGCAGTGTTTTACAGCCCCCCCAGTACTTC
NA | TRBJ1-5 | 15 | TRBV27 | TRBD1 | CASSPLGQGYQPQHF | TGTGCCAGCAGCCCCCTGGGACAGGGGTATCAGCCCCAGCATTTT
NA | TRBJ2-3 | 15 | TRBV18 | NA | CASSPPVTSTDTQYF | TGTGCCAGCTCACCACCGGTCACTAGCACAGATACGCAGTATTTT
NA | TRBJ2-5 | 14 | TRBV5-1 | NA | CASSLGTVQETQYF | TGCGCCAGCAGCTTGGGGACAGTACAAGAGACCCAGTACTTC
NA | TRBJ1-1 | 14 | TRBV9 | TRBD1 | CASSPRTGAREAFF | TGTGCCAGCAGCCCACGGACAGGAGCTAGGGAAGCTTTCTTT
NA | TRBJ2-2 | 13 | TRBV7-3 | NA | CASSFTSSGELFF | TGTGCCAGCAGCTTTACTAGTTCCGGGGAGCTGTTTTTT
few | TRBJ2-2 | 15 | TRBV9 | TRBD2 | CASSVLAGGIGELFF | TGTGCCAGCAGCGTACTAGCGGGGGGAATCGGGGAGCTGTTTTTT
NA | TRBJ2-7 | 14 | TRBV29-1 | NA | CSVEDLGGVHEQYF | TGCAGCGTTGAAGATCTGGGGGGAGTACACGAGCAGTACTTC
few | TRBJ1-1 | 14 | TRBV10-3 | TRBD1 | CAINGGQGNTEAFF | TGTGCCATCAATGGGGGACAGGGAAACACTGAAGCTTTCTTT